Included here is one TCR beta chain sequence, with context. Antigen specificity is unknown. This specimen comes from a study of identical twins. Study-level findings and limits: Reduced insertions were recorded for abundant cord blood beta clonotypes, with no such pattern in memory repertoires. Out-of-frame TCR alpha sharing in monozygotic twins exceeded recombination model predictions.

This CDR3 contains 16 residues. The V gene's germline CDR1 is SEHNR and CDR2 FQNEAQ (reference sequence). The J segment lost 3 bases and the V segment lost 4 bases, leaving 8 bases of the junction unmatched. cDNA carried unique molecular identifiers, and a universal primer site was added by template switching. TCRdb reanalysed the 5' RACE reads using MiXCR and keeps one entry per CDR3 protein. The sample contains about 530,000 distinct CDR3 sequences, around 15% of which appear only once. The same specimen was also included in a second study, on yellow fever vaccine responses in identical twins.

The specimen was CD4+ T cells sorted from blood. This rearrangement joins TRBV7-9 to TRBJ2-1, with 8 bases fitting TRBD1. The source is a woman between 18 and 30 years old in good health. CDR3 in amino acids: CASSSPDRVNYNEQFF. Here the CDR3 DNA reads TGTGCCAGCAGCTCGCCGGACAGGGTAAACTACAATGAGCAGTTCTTC.